The rows below give T cell receptor beta chains drawn from one sample of a study of neurological immune-mediated disorders. TCRdb passed the 5' RACE reads through MiXCR, listing each CDR3 protein once. The profile shows 84,000 or so distinct CDR3 sequences, roughly an eighth of them singletons. Material for sequencing was PBMCs. These receptors all come from a female donor with HTLV-1-associated myelopathy (HAM/TSP). CDR3s leave out the opening cysteine and the closing phenylalanine or tryptophan. Size is stated for part of the rows, as once, few or many counts, or as a class when the clone is expanded.

TRBV6-5 | few | ASSFEGYPSETQY
TRBV18 | many | ASSPDSGGEKLF
TRBV5-6 | many | ASSLWTGGVWDEQF
TRBV7-2 | many | ASSLADRVGSYEQY
TRBV5-1 | many | ASSSGTGPYEQY
TRBV5-1 | many | ASSSGTSGGAGTDTQY
TRBV6-2/TRBV6-3 | many | ASSLGQGGAEAF
TRBV10-3 | many | AIRPGQAQETQY
TRBV6-1 | many | ASRLASYNEQF
TRBV6-2/TRBV6-3 | many | ARGGSNQPQH
TRBV15 | few | ATNPDSNSPLH
TRBV27 | many | ASWDGGSVGYGYT
TRBV3-1 | - | ATTQGTGNTIY
TRBV5-1 | many | ASSQTDGMYGYT
TRBV10-3 | many | AISRGGQEDTQY
TRBV20-1 | many | SASIGTSGRETQY
TRBV10-3 | medium-sized | AISGQGETQY